This T cell receptor beta chain appears in the sequencing data of a study of CD8 T cells in ankylosing spondylitis. Whole-study results and caveats: Disease-linked clones proved CD8+ and comparatively uncommon in peripheral blood. Blood from ankylosing spondylitis patients appeared to carry a characteristic roughly 8-variant TCR beta motif. The study looked at matched synovial fluid samples from ankylosing spondylitis patients. Disease-linked clones were reported to be significantly enriched there.

This clonotype has ten or more counts. The target antigen is unknown. Researchers built TCR beta libraries using quantitative 5'-RACE with molecular barcodes. Via MiXCR, TCRdb re-called the 5' RACE reads, giving one row per CDR3 protein. This sample has roughly 490,000 distinct CDR3 sequences, with over 4% found just once. CDR3 length: 13 amino acids. V dropped 5 bases and J dropped 0 bases, with 5 bases sitting between them. The clonotype comes from a male donor with ankylosing spondylitis. Sequenced material: blood, either unsorted or a sorted T cell fraction (not recorded which). V usage is TRBV12-3 or TRBV12-4 and J usage is TRBJ1-3, with D unclear. CDR3 region: CASSQSSGNTIYF. The CDR3, as DNA: TGTGCCAGCAGTCAAAGCTCTGGAAACACCATATATTTT.